The next 9 T cell receptor beta chains were all read from a single sample in a study of T cells in Graves' hyperthyroidism and ophthalmopathy. The source material, RNA transcripts, was used to amplify TCR beta CDR3 regions. When the TCR CDR3 underwent first-round RT-PCR, the HTBI primer set was used. One entry per CDR3 protein, called by TCRdb with MiXCR from the multiplex PCR reads. Of around 700,000 distinct CDR3 sequences in the sample, around 20% were seen once. The sample comprised blood. Every receptor here comes from a woman aged 45 to 65 with Graves' hyperthyroidism that later progressed to Graves' ophthalmopathy.

This clonotype occurred a few times. At one of its ends the junction is not consistent with the germline gene, which may arise from a read error. CDR3 region: CAGSQGLQDYGYTF. The CDR3 DNA reads as TGTGCCGGCAGCCAAGGTCTACAGGACTATGGCTACACCTTC. The chain is built from TRBV3-1 and TRBJ1-2, with D maybe TRBD1 (5 bases). The germline V gene encodes CDR1 LGHDT and CDR2 YNNKEL (reference sequence). The CDR3 runs 14 residues.

About this clonotype itself: This may arise from a read error, as a much more abundant clone is one base away. The genes are TRBV5-1 and TRBJ2-2; D possibly corresponds to TRBD2 (6 bases). This CDR3 comprises 17 residues. Germline CDR1 is SGHRS and CDR2 is YFSETQ. With 0 bases removed from V and 1 base from J, the gap between germline ends came to 13 bases. The CDR3 region has the DNA TGCGCCAGCAGCTTGGGCGGCGGGGCCTTGAACACCGGGGAGCTGTTTTTT. It translates to CASSLGGGALNTGELFF.

This clonotype has ten or more counts. The V gene is TRBV7-9, the J gene TRBJ2-1; D perhaps matches TRBD2 (7 bases). Germline V gives CDR1 SEHNR, CDR2 FQNEAQ (reference sequence). The CDR3 length is 15 residues. The ends were cut back, 7 bases at V and 1 base at J, with 14 bases in the middle. CDR3 sequence reads: CASTARGGSYNEQFF. The CDR3, as DNA: TGTGCCAGCACGGCGAGGGGGGGATCCTACAATGAGCAGTTCTTC.

The J gene is TRBJ2-2, the V gene TRBV7-3, with 7 bases that match TRBD2. V lost 3 bases to trimming and J lost 4 bases; unmatched junction nucleotides: 8. The CDR3 is 16 residues long. Germline V gene sequence: CDR1 SGHTA, CDR2 FQGTGA. This CDR3 reads CASSFPREGTTGELFF. The CDR3, as DNA: TGTGCCAGCAGCTTCCCGAGGGAGGGGACCACCGGGGAGCTGTTTTTT.

The gene calls are TRBV15 and TRBJ2-7; D may be TRBD1 or TRBD2 (6 bases each). Germline assignment: CDR1 LNHNV and CDR2 YYDKDF (reference sequence). V shed 0 bases and J shed 7 bases, with 16 bases lying between them. The CDR3 consists of 15 residues. The CDR3 nucleotides are TGTGCCACCAGCAGAGAATTGGGGGGCCCTTTTGAGCAGTACTTC. It translates to CATSRELGGPFEQYF.

This clonotype was seen many times. The chain has TRBV20-1 and TRBJ2-5; either TRBD1 or TRBD2 may supply D (6 bases each). CDR1 and CDR2 (germline): DFQATT, SNEGSKA (reference sequence). The CDR3 is made up of 15 amino acids. V was pared by 3 bases and J by 2 bases, with 16 bases between. The CDR3 nucleotides are TGCAGTGCTAGGAGGGCCACAGGGACTCAAGAGACCCAGTACTTC. This translates into CSARRATGTQETQYF.

This clonotype was found a few times. The CDR3 nucleotides read TGCAGTGCTATAACAGGGGGCTATGGCGATGGCTACACCTTC. Its translation is CSAITGGYGDGYTF. V and J are TRBV20-1 and TRBJ1-2; TRBD1 matches at 9 bases. Germline-derived CDR1 and CDR2 are DFQATT and SNEGSKA (reference sequence). CDR3 length: 14 amino acids. V was pared by 4 bases and J by 6 bases, with 9 bases of the junction left unmatched.

To note about this clonotype: One end of the junction does not line up with germline, which may come from a read error. V and J are TRBV5-8 and TRBJ1-3; tentative D call: TRBD1 (5 bases). From germline, CDR1 is SGHTS and CDR2 YDEGEE. The CDR3 sequence is 14 residues long. The DNA for the CDR3 is TGTGCCAGCAGCCGGGGGGACCCTGGAGACACCATATATTTT. Amino acid sequence: CASSRGDPGDTIYF.

This clonotype has more than one count but fewer than ten. The V call is TRBV7-3, the J call TRBJ2-7; tentatively, D is TRBD1 (5 bases). Trimming took 2 bases from V and 0 from J, leaving 11 bases between them. CDR1 is SGHTA and CDR2 is FQGTGA in the germline V gene. The CDR3 consists of 15 residues. The CDR3 region has the DNA TGTGCCAGCAGCTTATCACCAGGGCTCTCCTACGAGCAGTACTTC. Its protein product is CASSLSPGLSYEQYF.